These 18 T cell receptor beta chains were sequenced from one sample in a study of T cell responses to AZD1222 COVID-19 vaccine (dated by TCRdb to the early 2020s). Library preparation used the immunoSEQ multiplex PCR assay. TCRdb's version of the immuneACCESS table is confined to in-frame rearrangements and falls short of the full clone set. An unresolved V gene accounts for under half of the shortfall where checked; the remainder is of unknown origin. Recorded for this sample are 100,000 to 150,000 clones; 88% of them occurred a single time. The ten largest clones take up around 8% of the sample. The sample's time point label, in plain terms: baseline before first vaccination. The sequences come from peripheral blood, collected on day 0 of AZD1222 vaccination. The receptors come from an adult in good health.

The CDR3 DNA follows: TGTGCCAGCAGACTCAGCGGGGGGTCTCACAATGAGCAGTTCTTC. Its translation is CASRLSGGSHNEQFF. The V and J genes are TRBV11-3 and TRBJ2-1; 9 nucleotides align to TRBD2. This CDR3 is built from 15 residues. J lost 5 bases, V lost 6 bases, and 8 bases had no gene match. Looked up from germline, CDR1 is SGHNT and CDR2 is YENEEA.

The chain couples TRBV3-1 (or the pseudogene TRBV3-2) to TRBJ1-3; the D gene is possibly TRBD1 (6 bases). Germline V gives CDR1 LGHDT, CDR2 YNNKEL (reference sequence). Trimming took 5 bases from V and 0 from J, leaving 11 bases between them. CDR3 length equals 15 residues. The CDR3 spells CASSIRGSSGNTIYF. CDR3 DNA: TGTGCCAGCAGCATCAGGGGTAGCTCTGGAAACACCATATATTTT.

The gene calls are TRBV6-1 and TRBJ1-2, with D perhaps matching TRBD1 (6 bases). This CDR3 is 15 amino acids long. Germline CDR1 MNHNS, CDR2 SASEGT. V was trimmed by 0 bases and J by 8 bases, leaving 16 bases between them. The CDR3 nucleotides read TGTGCCAGCAGTGAAGCGGTATGGACAGCCCGCGGCTACACCTTC. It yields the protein CASSEAVWTARGYTF.

The CDR3 nucleotides are TGTGCCAGCAGCTTCGGCACAGGGTCGTACCAAGAGACCCAGTACTTC. This codes for CASSFGTGSYQETQYF. This sequence joins TRBV7-2 and TRBJ2-5; tentatively, D is TRBD1 (6 bases). Trimming cost V 3 bases and J 0 bases, with 14 bases left between them. The CDR3 contains 16 residues. Germline CDR1 is SGHTA and CDR2 is FQGNSA.

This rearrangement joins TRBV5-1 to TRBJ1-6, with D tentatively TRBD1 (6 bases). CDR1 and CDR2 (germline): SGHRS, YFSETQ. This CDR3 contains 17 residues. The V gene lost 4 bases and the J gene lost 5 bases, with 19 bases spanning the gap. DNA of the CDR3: TGCGCCAGCAGCACCACCGACAGGATCCTAAATAATTCACCCCTCCACTTT. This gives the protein CASSTTDRILNNSPLHF. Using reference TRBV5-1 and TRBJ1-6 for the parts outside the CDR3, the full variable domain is KAGVTQTPRYLIKTRGQQVTLSCSPISGHRSVSWYQQTPGQGLQFLFEYFSETQRNKGNFPGRFSGRQFSNSRSEMNVSTLELGDSALYLCASSTTDRILNNSPLHFGNGTRLTVT.

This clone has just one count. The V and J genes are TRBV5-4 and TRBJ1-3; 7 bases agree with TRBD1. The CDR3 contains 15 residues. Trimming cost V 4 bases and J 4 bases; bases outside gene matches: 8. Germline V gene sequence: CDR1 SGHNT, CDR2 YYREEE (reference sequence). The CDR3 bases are TGTGCCAGCAGCGGGGGACAGAACTTAGGAAACACCATATATTTT. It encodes CASSGGQNLGNTIYF.

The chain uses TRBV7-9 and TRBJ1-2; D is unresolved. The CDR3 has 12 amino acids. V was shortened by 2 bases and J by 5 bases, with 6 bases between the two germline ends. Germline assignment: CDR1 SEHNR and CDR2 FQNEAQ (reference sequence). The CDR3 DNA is TGTGCCAGCAGCTTACAGGATTATGGCTACACCTTC. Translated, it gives CASSLQDYGYTF.

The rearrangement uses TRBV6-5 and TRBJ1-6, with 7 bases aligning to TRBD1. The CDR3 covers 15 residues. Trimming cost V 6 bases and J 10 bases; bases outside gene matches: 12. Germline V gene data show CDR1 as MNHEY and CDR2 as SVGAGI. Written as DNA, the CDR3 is TGTGCCAGCAGAGACAGGGTTGGTAGGTTCTCACCCCTCCACTTT. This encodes CASRDRVGRFSPLHF.

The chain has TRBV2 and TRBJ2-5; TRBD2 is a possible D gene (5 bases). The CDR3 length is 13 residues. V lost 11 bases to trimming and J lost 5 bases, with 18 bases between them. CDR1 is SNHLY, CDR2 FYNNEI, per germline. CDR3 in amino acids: CAGGLRRSETQYF. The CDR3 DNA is TGTGCCGGCGGGCTGAGGCGGAGCGAGACCCAGTACTTC. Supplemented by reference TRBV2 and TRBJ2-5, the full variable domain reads EPEVTQTPSHQVTQMGQEVILRCVPISNHLYFYWYRQILGQKVEFLVSFYNNEISEKSEIFDDQFSVERPDGSNFTLKIRSTKLEDSAMYFCAGGLRRSETQYFGPGTRLLVL.

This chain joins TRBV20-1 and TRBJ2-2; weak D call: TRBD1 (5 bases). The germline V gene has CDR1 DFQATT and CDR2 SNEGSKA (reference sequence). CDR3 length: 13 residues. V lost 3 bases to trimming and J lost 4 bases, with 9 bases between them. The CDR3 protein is CSASRTGTGELFF. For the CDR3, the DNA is TGCAGTGCTAGTCGCACAGGCACCGGGGAGCTGTTTTTT.

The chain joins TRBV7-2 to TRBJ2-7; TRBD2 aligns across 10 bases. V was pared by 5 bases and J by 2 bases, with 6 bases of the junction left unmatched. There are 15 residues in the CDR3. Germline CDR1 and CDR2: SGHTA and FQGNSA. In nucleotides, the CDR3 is TGTGCCAGCAGCATACTAGCGGGGCCTCCCTACGAGCAGTACTTC. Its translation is CASSILAGPPYEQYF.

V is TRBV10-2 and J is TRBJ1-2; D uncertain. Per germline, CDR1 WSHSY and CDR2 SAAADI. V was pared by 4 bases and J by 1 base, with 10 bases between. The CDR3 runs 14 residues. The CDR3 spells CASSGWAVNYGYTF. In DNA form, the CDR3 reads TGCGCCAGCAGTGGATGGGCAGTTAACTATGGCTACACCTTC.

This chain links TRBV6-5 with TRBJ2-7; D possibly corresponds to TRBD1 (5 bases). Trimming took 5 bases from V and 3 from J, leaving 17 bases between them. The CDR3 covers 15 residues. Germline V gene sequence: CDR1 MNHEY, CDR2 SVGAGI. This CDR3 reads CASSHYSQGLYEQYF. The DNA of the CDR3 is TGTGCCAGCAGTCACTACAGCCAGGGCCTCTACGAGCAGTACTTC.

CDR3 sequence (DNA): TGTGCCAGCTCACCGCGACAGGGGGAACCCCACGAGCAGTACTTC. The encoded protein is CASSPRQGEPHEQYF. The chain combines TRBV18 with TRBJ2-7, with 9 positions matching TRBD1. Trimming removed 3 bases from V and 5 bases from J; junction bases left unmatched: 8. The germline gives CDR1 KGHSH, CDR2 LQKENI. This CDR3 has 15 amino acids.

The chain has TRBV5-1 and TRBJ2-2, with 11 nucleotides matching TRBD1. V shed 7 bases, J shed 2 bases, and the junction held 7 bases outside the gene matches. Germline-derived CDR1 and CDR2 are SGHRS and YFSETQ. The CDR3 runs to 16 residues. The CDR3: CASQGQGAANTGELFF. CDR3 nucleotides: TGCGCCAGCCAAGGACAGGGGGCGGCCAACACCGGGGAGCTGTTTTTT. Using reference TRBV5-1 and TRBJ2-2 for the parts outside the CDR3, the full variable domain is KAGVTQTPRYLIKTRGQQVTLSCSPISGHRSVSWYQQTPGQGLQFLFEYFSETQRNKGNFPGRFSGRQFSNSRSEMNVSTLELGDSALYLCASQGQGAANTGELFFGEGSRLTVL.

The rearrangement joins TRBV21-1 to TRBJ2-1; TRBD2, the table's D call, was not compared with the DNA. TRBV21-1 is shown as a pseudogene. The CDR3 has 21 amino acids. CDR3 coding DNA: TGTGCCAGCAGCAAACCCACGGAAAGCGGGAGGCCGCGGGGGTCCTACAATGAGCAGTTCTTC. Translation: CASSKPTESGRPRGSYNEQFF.

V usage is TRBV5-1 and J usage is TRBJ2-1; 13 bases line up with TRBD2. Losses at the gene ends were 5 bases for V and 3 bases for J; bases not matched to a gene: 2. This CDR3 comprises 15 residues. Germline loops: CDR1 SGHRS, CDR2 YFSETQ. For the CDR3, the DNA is TGCGCCAGCAGTTGGACTAGCGGGGGCTACAATGAGCAGTTCTTC. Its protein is CASSWTSGGYNEQFF.

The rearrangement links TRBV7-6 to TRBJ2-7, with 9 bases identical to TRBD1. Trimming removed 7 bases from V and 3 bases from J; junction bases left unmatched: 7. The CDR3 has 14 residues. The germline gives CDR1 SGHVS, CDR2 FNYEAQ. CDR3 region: CASNPGQGNYEQYF. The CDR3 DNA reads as TGTGCCAGCAATCCGGGACAGGGAAACTACGAGCAGTACTTC.